Presented here are 27 T cell receptor beta chains from one specimen sequenced in a study of cytomegalovirus exposure and HLA in healthy donors. Researchers ran the PCR with 60 Vbeta and 13 Jbeta primers. Produced via immunoSEQ multiplex PCR; TCRdb's table is partial and in-frame only. The sample shows more than 95,000 clones, roughly a tenth of them seen only once. The sample was PBMCs. The source of these receptors is a woman younger than 30 in good health and CMV-seropositive.

The chain has TRBV10-3 and TRBJ2-1; TRBD2 matches 10 bases. This CDR3 spans 15 amino acids. Germline-derived CDR1 and CDR2 are ENHRY and SYGVKD. V was pared by 2 bases and J by 8 bases, with 6 bases of the junction left unmatched. CDR3 nucleotide sequence: TGTGCCATCAGTGAGGGGGTAGCGGGGGGATATGAGCAGTTCTTC. Protein product: CAISEGVAGGYEQFF.

In this sample, this clone turned up a few times. The CDR3 coding sequence is TGTGCCAGCAGTTCAGGACTAGGTTGGACGAATGAGCAGTTCTTC. Translating it yields CASSSGLGWTNEQFF. The chain combines TRBV2 with TRBJ2-1; 7 bases match TRBD2. Germline CDR1 SNHLY, CDR2 FYNNEI. CDR3 size: 15 residues. V gave up 5 bases and J gave up 7 bases; unmatched junction bases: 11.

The table lists this clone with a few counts. The V call is TRBV5-6, the J call TRBJ1-2; 8 bases match TRBD1. The CDR3 contains 16 residues. V was pared by 0 bases and J by 6 bases, with 10 bases of the junction left unmatched. Per germline, CDR1 SGHDT and CDR2 YYEEEE. CDR3 sequence reads: CASSLAAGGAGHGYTF. The CDR3 DNA reads TGTGCCAGCAGCTTGGCTGCAGGGGGCGCTGGTCATGGCTACACCTTC.

This clone has more than one count but fewer than ten. V and J are TRBV2 and TRBJ2-5, with TRBD1 matching 8 bases. The CDR3 is made up of 14 amino acids. V trimming: 3 bases; J trimming: 3 bases; junction bases outside the gene matches: 3. Germline assignment: CDR1 SNHLY and CDR2 FYNNEI. CDR3 protein: CASSDGTGEETQYF. For the CDR3, the DNA is TGTGCCAGCAGTGACGGGACAGGAGAAGAGACCCAGTACTTC.

This clone occurred a few times. The CDR3 sequence: CASSARQANEKLFF. As DNA, the CDR3 is TGTGCCAGCAGTGCCAGACAGGCTAATGAAAAACTGTTTTTT. The genes are TRBV2 and TRBJ1-4, with D perhaps matching TRBD1 (6 bases). The germline CDR1 and CDR2 sequences are SNHLY and FYNNEI. This CDR3 comprises 14 residues. With 4 bases removed from V and 3 bases from J, the gap between germline ends came to 9 bases.

The rearrangement joins TRBV28 to TRBJ1-2; D not certain. CDR1 MDHEN and CDR2 SYDVKM come from the germline V gene. The ends were cut back, 2 bases at V and 5 bases at J, with 3 bases in the middle. The CDR3 runs to 11 residues. CDR3 in amino acids: CASSLQYGYTF. The CDR3 DNA is TGTGCCAGCAGTTTACAGTATGGCTACACCTTC.

In this sample, this clone turned up a few times. V gene TRBV28 combines with J gene TRBJ2-1, with 7 bases identical to TRBD2. The germline V gene encodes CDR1 MDHEN and CDR2 SYDVKM. Losses at the gene ends were 6 bases for V and 4 bases for J; bases not matched to a gene: 18. The CDR3 is 18 amino acids. The CDR3 spells CASRQTSSGVSGYNEQFF. Here the CDR3 DNA reads TGTGCCAGCAGACAAACATCTAGCGGCGTCTCAGGGTACAATGAGCAGTTCTTC.

This chain joins TRBV7-6 and TRBJ1-1; tentative D call: TRBD1 (5 bases). The V gene lost 2 bases and the J gene lost 3 bases, with 13 bases spanning the gap. CDR1 and CDR2 (germline): SGHVS, FNYEAQ. The CDR3 contains 15 residues. CDR3 sequence: CASSLNAGRDTEAFF. CDR3 coding DNA: TGTGCCAGCAGCTTAAATGCAGGGAGGGACACTGAAGCTTTCTTT.

V and J are TRBV2 and TRBJ1-6; 7 nucleotides align to TRBD1. CDR3 length: 16 amino acids. Unmatched junction bases numbered 8, after V lost 0 bases and J lost 9 bases. The germline gives CDR1 SNHLY, CDR2 FYNNEI. CDR3 sequence reads: CASSEALTGQSSPLHF. The CDR3 DNA sequence: TGTGCCAGCAGTGAAGCGCTTACGGGACAGTCTTCACCCCTCCACTTT.

This clone was recorded a few times. The V gene is TRBV4-1, the J gene TRBJ2-5, with a weak D call TRBD1 (6 bases). The V and J ends lost 4 bases and 5 bases respectively, with 35 bases between them. This CDR3 region has 21 residues. CDR1 and CDR2 (germline): MGHRA, YSYEKL. The CDR3 DNA reads TGCGCCAGCAGCCCCAAGGTCATCCTAAACCCGCTACAGGGAAAGGGGGAGACCCAGTACTTC. This gives the protein CASSPKVILNPLQGKGETQYF.

The DNA of the CDR3 is TGTGCCAGCAGCGGGGAGGACCCATTACTCACAGATACGCAGTATTTT. Translated, it gives CASSGEDPLLTDTQYF. V gene TRBV5-6 combines with J gene TRBJ2-3; possible D gene TRBD2, 6 bases. V was trimmed by 4 bases and J by 2 bases, leaving 17 bases between them. The CDR3 is 16 residues long. CDR1 is SGHDT and CDR2 is YYEEEE in the germline V gene.

The rearrangement uses TRBV5-1 and TRBJ2-5; 7 bases match TRBD2. The CDR3 has 14 amino acids. Germline V CDR1 and CDR2: SGHRS, YFSETQ. After removal of 5 bases from V and 5 bases from J, the junction contained 9 bases not matched to a gene. CDR3 coding DNA: TGCGCCAGCAGTCCCGGACTAGAGGGTGAGACCCAGTACTTC. Translation: CASSPGLEGETQYF.

This clone was found a few times. The CDR3 coding sequence is TGTGCCAGCAATAACAGGCCCCCACTTGCCCAGCATTTT. Amino acid sequence: CASNNRPPLAQHF. The chain carries TRBV28 and TRBJ1-5, with D tentatively TRBD1 (5 bases). Trimming cost V 7 bases and J 11 bases, with 18 bases left between them. This CDR3 region has 13 residues. CDR1 is MDHEN, CDR2 SYDVKM, per germline.

This chain connects TRBV29-1 to TRBJ2-7; 8 nucleotides match TRBD2. The germline V gene has CDR1 SQVTM and CDR2 ANQGSEA. V trimming: 0 bases; J trimming: 4 bases; junction bases outside the gene matches: 11. This CDR3 spans 16 amino acids. CDR3 in DNA: TGCAGCGTTGAAGATCGCACGGGGGGGAGGGGGTACGAGCAGTACTTC. Amino acid sequence: CSVEDRTGGRGYEQYF.

The chain has TRBV18 and TRBJ2-3, with 9 bases that match TRBD1. The CDR3 spans 17 residues. V was pared by 3 bases and J by 3 bases, with 10 bases of the junction left unmatched. Germline assignment: CDR1 KGHSH and CDR2 LQKENI. CDR3 nucleotides: TGTGCCAGCTCACCTAACCCGGGACAGGGAGGGACAGATACGCAGTATTTT. It is translated as CASSPNPGQGGTDTQYF.

This clone was counted between two and nine times. This chain connects TRBV5-1 to TRBJ2-1, with 11 bases matching TRBD2. The CDR3 is 17 residues long. With V trimmed by 3 bases and J by 2 bases, 7 bases remained unmatched. CDR1 is SGHRS and CDR2 is YFSETQ in the germline V gene. CDR3 in amino acids: CASSSALAGATYNEQFF. For the CDR3, the DNA is TGCGCCAGCAGCTCCGCACTAGCGGGAGCGACCTACAATGAGCAGTTCTTC. Together with reference TRBV5-1 and TRBJ2-1, the CDR3 gives the full variable domain: KAGVTQTPRYLIKTRGQQVTLSCSPISGHRSVSWYQQTPGQGLQFLFEYFSETQRNKGNFPGRFSGRQFSNSRSEMNVSTLELGDSALYLCASSSALAGATYNEQFFGPGTRLTVL.

This clone appeared a few times. The J gene is TRBJ1-5, the V gene TRBV19; TRBD1 matches 10 bases. The CDR3 is 15 amino acids. Per germline, CDR1 LNHDA and CDR2 SQIVND (reference sequence). J lost 3 bases, V lost 7 bases, and 6 bases had no gene match. DNA for the CDR3: TGTGCCAGTATTCGGACAGGGGGTGACAATCAGCCCCAGCATTTT. Translation: CASIRTGGDNQPQHF.

The chain is built from TRBV6-1 and TRBJ2-6; D perhaps matches TRBD2 (6 bases). This CDR3 spans 14 amino acids. Germline assignment: CDR1 MNHNS and CDR2 SASEGT. V dropped 9 bases and J dropped 3 bases, with 12 bases sitting between them. In nucleotides, the CDR3 is TGTGCCAGTCACCAGGGAGGTGGGGCCAACGTCCTGACTTTC. This sequence encodes CASHQGGGANVLTF.

The V and J genes are TRBV6-1 and TRBJ1-6, with D perhaps matching TRBD1 (5 bases). V was pared by 7 bases and J by 9 bases, with 19 bases between. This CDR3 comprises 15 residues. From germline, CDR1 is MNHNS and CDR2 SASEGT. CDR3 sequence: CASTEKGDYGSPLHF. Here the CDR3 DNA reads TGTGCCAGCACCGAAAAAGGGGATTACGGTTCACCCCTCCACTTT.

The chain uses TRBV10-3 and TRBJ2-1; 11 nucleotides line up with TRBD2. Germline trimming cut 2 bases from V and 6 bases from J; bases unmatched to any gene: 12. The CDR3 runs 18 residues. CDR1 and CDR2 (germline): ENHRY, SYGVKD. CDR3 DNA sequence: TGTGCCATCAGTGAGGTCCAGGGCGTTAGCGGGAGGGCCAATGAGCAGTTCTTC. Its protein product is CAISEVQGVSGRANEQFF.

This clone was seen only a few times. The chain uses TRBV6-5 and TRBJ2-1; 11 bases map to TRBD2. V shed 4 bases, J shed 2 bases, and the junction held 4 bases outside the gene matches. Germline CDR1 reads MNHEY; CDR2 reads SVGAGI. The CDR3 contains 16 residues. CDR3 sequence: CASSWTSGRTYNEQFF. CDR3 nucleotide sequence: TGTGCCAGCAGTTGGACTAGCGGGCGTACCTACAATGAGCAGTTCTTC.

The rearrangement links TRBV6-5 to TRBJ2-7, with 10 nucleotides matching TRBD1. V lost 8 bases to trimming and J lost 5 bases; unmatched junction nucleotides: 9. The CDR3 consists of 14 residues. CDR1 is MNHEY, CDR2 SVGAGI, per germline. The CDR3 DNA follows: TGTGCCAGCTCCGGGACAGGGGCGATCAACGAGCAGTACTTC. Translating gives CASSGTGAINEQYF.

This clone was counted only a few times. The chain carries TRBV7-8 and TRBJ1-1; D is perhaps TRBD1 (6 bases). The CDR3 length is 17 residues. Germline CDR1 is SGHVS and CDR2 is FQNEAQ. The V end lost 5 bases, the J end lost 0 bases, and 19 bases lay between the germline ends. CDR3 DNA: TGTGCCAGCAGCAGCAGGGATTGGGGGCAGATGAACACTGAAGCTTTCTTT. Protein: CASSSRDWGQMNTEAFF.

In its sample, this clone was seen a few times. The V and J genes are TRBV28 and TRBJ1-2; D may be TRBD1 (5 bases). With 3 bases removed from V and 8 bases from J, the gap between germline ends came to 10 bases. The CDR3 totals 12 residues. CDR1 is MDHEN, CDR2 SYDVKM, per germline. The CDR3 loop reads CASSFGGDGYTF. The DNA for the CDR3 is TGTGCCAGCAGTTTCGGGGGTGACGGCTACACCTTC.

Worth noting for this clone: The germline gene is not matched at one end of the junction; a read error may be the cause. In nucleotides, the CDR3 is TGCAGCGTTGAACGGGGAAACGCCATATATTTT. Its translation: CSVERGNAIYF. V gene TRBV29-1 combines with J gene TRBJ1-3; D is unclear. Germline CDR1 is SQVTM and CDR2 is ANQGSEA. The CDR3 consists of 11 residues.

This clone has just a few counts. The V gene is TRBV29-1, the J gene TRBJ1-1; D is uncertain. Trimming took 2 bases from V and 7 from J, leaving 8 bases between them. Germline V gene sequence: CDR1 SQVTM, CDR2 ANQGSEA. The CDR3 runs to 11 residues. The CDR3 region has the DNA TGCAGCGTTGAACTCGGGATTGAAGCTTTCTTT. The encoded protein is CSVELGIEAFF.

This clone occurred a few times. This chain connects TRBV19 to TRBJ1-1; perhaps TRBD1 as D (5 bases). Germline-derived CDR1 and CDR2 are LNHDA and SQIVND (reference sequence). This CDR3 spans 12 amino acids. V lost 4 bases and J 6 bases, leaving 9 bases between the germline ends. CDR3 sequence (DNA): TGTGCCAGTAGTAAGAGCAGGGCTGAAGCTTTCTTT. This translates into CASSKSRAEAFF.